The TCR gamma chain described here comes from a study of γδ T cells in repeated Plasmodium falciparum infection. TCRdb re-processed the multiplex PCR reads via CATT. The table has 14,000 or so gamma-chain clones, 1.5% to 2% seen once. As to this clone: A read error is the likely source, as a far larger clone sits one nucleotide away. The identical CDR3 is also encoded by other nucleotide sequences in the sample.

This CDR3 comprises 16 residues. After removal of 0 bases from V and 3 bases from J, the junction contained 11 bases not matched to a gene. CDR1 is EGSTGY, CDR2 YDSYTSSV, per germline. Vgamma9/Vdelta2+ and Vdelta2-negative gammadelta T cells were flow-sorted from PBMC for bulk sequencing. This sequence originates from a pool of human donors (malaria-infected and uninfected, not separated). The chain uses TRGV4 and TRGJ1 or TRGJ2. TCRdb carries no J gene annotation; the J gene was assigned here by matching the DNA with germline. The specimen sequenced was gamma-delta T cells from blood. The CDR3 DNA follows: TGTGCCACCTGGGATGGGTACCCCCCAGTTTATTATAAGAAACTCTTT. Protein product: CATWDGYPPVYYKKLF.